The clone carrying this T cell receptor (beta chain) occurred a few times. The target antigen is unknown. This specimen belongs to a study of cytomegalovirus exposure and HLA in healthy donors. Turning to the study itself: Of some 400 genotyped donors, roughly 81% grouped in the Caucasian-associated ancestry cluster.

Both 60 Vbeta primers and 13 Jbeta primers went into the PCR. Some clones are missing from TCRdb's copy, which holds only in-frame ones; the method was immunoSEQ multiplex PCR. The table records around 150,000 clones, 83% of them present only once. Germline CDR1 MNHNS, CDR2 SASEGT. This CDR3 is built from 15 residues. Trimming took 3 bases from V and 4 from J; bases not matched to a gene: 5. The study, taken as a whole, reports: The authors reported that TCR beta sequences could predict HLA-A and HLA-B alleles. These predictions were accurate for most subjects in the first cohort.

The chain uses TRBV6-1 and TRBJ2-3, with 9 bases fitting TRBD1. Material for sequencing was PBMCs. This TCR came from a man aged 40-55 years in good health and CMV-seronegative. CDR3 in DNA: TGTGCCAGCAGTGATGGGACAGGGCTGGCAGATACGCAGTATTTT. It yields the protein CASSDGTGLADTQYF.